The 27 T cell receptor beta chains listed next were all sequenced from one sample in a study of T cell responses to AZD1222 COVID-19 vaccine. Repertoires were generated with immunoSEQ multiplex PCR, while TCRdb's copy carries only in-frame clones and drops some. The sample lists about 180,000 clones, roughly 91% seen once, with about 1% in the top ten. The sample in question was peripheral blood, obtained 28 days after the second dose of the MenACWY control vaccine. The receptor source for this set is an adult who received the MenACWY meningococcal vaccine as a control.

V and J are TRBV6-5 and TRBJ2-2; 7 positions agree with TRBD1. V shed 6 bases, J shed 1 base, and the junction held 2 bases outside the gene matches. Germline V gene data show CDR1 as MNHEY and CDR2 as SVGAGI. This CDR3 region has 14 residues. CDR3: CASSRTGNTGELFF. Here the CDR3 DNA reads TGTGCCAGCAGCCGGACAGGGAACACCGGGGAGCTGTTTTTT.

The chain has TRBV9 and TRBJ2-7; D is possibly TRBD1 (6 bases). The V end lost 0 bases, the J end lost 2 bases, and 12 bases lay between the germline ends. The CDR3 has 15 amino acids. CDR1 SGDLS and CDR2 YYNGEE come from the germline V gene. The CDR3 DNA is TGTGCCAGCAGCGTAGGATCCAGGGGCCCCTACGAGCAGTACTTC. Translating gives CASSVGSRGPYEQYF.

This chain links TRBV3-1 (or the pseudogene TRBV3-2) with TRBJ1-2, with TRBD1 as a possible D gene (5 bases). CDR1 is LGHDT, CDR2 YNNKEL, per germline (reference sequence). CDR3 length: 15 residues. The V end was cut by 2 bases, the J end by 3 bases, with 13 bases between. CDR3 coding DNA: TGTGCCAGCAGCCAAAGACGGGGGGGAGACTATGGCTACACCTTC. Encoded protein: CASSQRRGGDYGYTF.

The gene calls are TRBV5-1 and TRBJ2-2; a weak D match, TRBD1 (5 bases). Trimming took 8 bases from V and 6 from J, leaving 14 bases between them. The CDR3 is made up of 13 amino acids. The V gene's germline CDR1 is SGHRS and CDR2 YFSETQ. The CDR3: CASRAGIAGELFF. CDR3 DNA: TGCGCCAGTCGGGCAGGGATTGCCGGGGAGCTGTTTTTT.

The J gene is TRBJ1-3, the V gene TRBV3-1 (or the pseudogene TRBV3-2), with D hard to call. This CDR3 has 16 amino acids. Looked up from germline, CDR1 is LGHDT and CDR2 is YNNKEL (reference sequence). Trimming removed 1 base at V and 0 bases at J, with 10 bases between. The CDR3 bases are TGTGCCAGCAGCCAAGCAACAGCGAGCTCTGGAAACACCATATATTTT. Translating gives CASSQATASSGNTIYF.

This chain connects TRBV19 to TRBJ2-1; D is perhaps TRBD2 (5 bases). This CDR3 is 15 amino acids long. The ends were cut back, 5 bases at V and 4 bases at J, with 15 bases in the middle. From germline, CDR1 is LNHDA and CDR2 SQIVND (reference sequence). Written as DNA, the CDR3 is TGTGCCAGTAGTCCAATAGGGCGGACTTACAATGAGCAGTTCTTC. Its translation is CASSPIGRTYNEQFF.

The chain is built from TRBV5-5 and TRBJ2-1; D may be TRBD1 (5 bases). Per germline, CDR1 SGHKS and CDR2 YYEKEE (reference sequence). The CDR3 length is 14 residues. V lost 1 base and J 8 bases, leaving 13 bases between the germline ends. CDR3 sequence reads: CASSLPTADHEQFF. The DNA of the CDR3 is TGTGCCAGCAGCTTGCCGACAGCTGACCATGAGCAGTTCTTC.

This chain uses TRBV5-6 with TRBJ2-2, with a tentative D call TRBD2 (7 bases). Deletions cut 4 bases from V and 4 bases from J, with 17 bases between. The CDR3 is made up of 16 amino acids. Germline V gene lookup returns CDR1 SGHDT and CDR2 YYEEEE. The CDR3 sequence: CASSPIRGAGTGELFF. The CDR3 nucleotides are TGTGCCAGCAGCCCCATTCGGGGGGCCGGCACCGGGGAGCTGTTTTTT.

CDR3 nucleotides: TGTGCCAGCAGCCTCTCCGGGCCTAGGACTGAAGCTTTCTTT. This codes for CASSLSGPRTEAFF. The chain uses TRBV13 and TRBJ1-1; D gene unclear. This CDR3 region has 14 residues. The V and J ends lost 5 bases and 5 bases respectively, with 15 bases between them. Germline V gene lookup returns CDR1 PRHDT and CDR2 FYEKMQ (reference sequence).

This rearrangement joins TRBV19 to TRBJ1-1; D ambiguous. The ends were cut back, 3 bases at V and 4 bases at J, with 15 bases in the middle. The germline V gene encodes CDR1 LNHDA and CDR2 SQIVND (reference sequence). The CDR3 totals 15 residues. The CDR3 loop is CASSMGRIQLTEAFF. CDR3 in DNA: TGTGCCAGTAGTATGGGGAGGATTCAGCTCACTGAAGCTTTCTTT.

J is TRBJ1-1 and V is TRBV7-2; 7 nucleotides match TRBD1. Germline V gene sequence: CDR1 SGHTA, CDR2 FQGNSA. This CDR3 contains 15 residues. J lost 0 bases, V lost 6 bases, and 7 bases had no gene match. As DNA, the CDR3 is TGTGCCAGCAGGGGGGGTGGACAGGTGAACACTGAAGCTTTCTTT. Its translation: CASRGGGQVNTEAFF.

In this sample, this clone turned up a few times. V usage is TRBV5-4 and J usage is TRBJ2-7; the D gene is possibly TRBD1 (6 bases). This CDR3 is built from 14 residues. The V and J ends lost 1 base and 5 bases respectively, with 13 bases between them. Germline assignment: CDR1 SGHNT and CDR2 YYREEE (reference sequence). CDR3 amino acids: CASSLTQGHNEQYF. In nucleotides, the CDR3 is TGTGCCAGCAGCTTGACACAGGGTCACAACGAGCAGTACTTC.

The rearrangement uses TRBV4-2 and TRBJ2-1; TRBD2 aligns across 11 bases. The V gene's germline CDR1 is LGHNA and CDR2 YNFKEQ. CDR3 size: 17 residues. After removal of 0 bases from V and 9 bases from J, the junction contained 10 bases not matched to a gene. DNA for the CDR3: TGTGCCAGCAGCCAAGAAACGACTAGCGGGGCCGGGTGTGAGCAGTTCTTC. Translated, it gives CASSQETTSGAGCEQFF.

The V call is TRBV5-1, the J call TRBJ1-2; a possible D gene is TRBD1 (6 bases). Germline V lookup: CDR1 SGHRS, CDR2 YFSETQ. The CDR3 consists of 14 residues. V shed 6 bases and J shed 7 bases, with 19 bases lying between them. The DNA of the CDR3 is TGCGCCAGCACCCATGTCGGGGGGCTCGGTGGCTACACCTTC. The encoded protein is CASTHVGGLGGYTF.

The chain links TRBV9 to TRBJ2-5; 12 bases fit TRBD2. Trimming cost V 2 bases and J 2 bases; bases outside gene matches: 4. The CDR3 spans 16 residues. CDR1 is SGDLS and CDR2 is YYNGEE in the germline V gene. The CDR3 reads CASSVGLAGSQETQYF. Here the CDR3 DNA reads TGTGCCAGCAGCGTCGGACTAGCGGGATCTCAAGAGACCCAGTACTTC.

The gene calls are TRBV7-7 and TRBJ2-2; the D is unclear. CDR1 is SSHAT and CDR2 is FNYEAQ in the germline V gene (reference sequence). This CDR3 spans 16 amino acids. Trimming took off 5 bases at V and 3 bases at J, with 16 bases between the two ends. CDR3 protein: CASSPRRWGHTGELFF. The CDR3 DNA is TGTGCCAGCAGCCCCCGCAGGTGGGGTCACACCGGGGAGCTGTTTTTT.

The rearrangement uses TRBV18 and TRBJ1-5; perhaps TRBD1 as D (5 bases). Germline V gene data show CDR1 as KGHSH and CDR2 as LQKENI. Trimming took 1 base from V and 5 from J, leaving 12 bases between them. CDR3 length equals 15 residues. The CDR3 DNA sequence: TGTGCCAGCTCACCACGAGGGCAGGGCCATCAGCCCCAGCATTTT. Translating gives CASSPRGQGHQPQHF.

The chain has TRBV28 and TRBJ1-3; 7 bases map to TRBD1. The CDR3 consists of 17 residues. After removal of 6 bases from V and 1 base from J, the junction contained 12 bases not matched to a gene. Germline assignment: CDR1 MDHEN and CDR2 SYDVKM. CDR3 nucleotide sequence: TGTGCCAGCAGCCCAGGGGGGGGGCTTGTTTCTGGAAACACCATATATTTT. Translating gives CASSPGGGLVSGNTIYF.

This clone was recorded once. The chain uses TRBV4-3 and TRBJ1-6, with a possible D match to TRBD1 (6 bases). The CDR3 is made up of 15 amino acids. CDR1 LGHNA and CDR2 YSLEER come from the germline V gene. The ends were cut back, 2 bases at V and 7 bases at J, with 12 bases in the middle. The CDR3 region has the DNA TGCGCCAGCAGCCAACAAACAGGGTGGAATTCACCCCTCCACTTT. Translation gives CASSQQTGWNSPLHF.

The chain joins TRBV6-4 to TRBJ2-7; 9 bases line up with TRBD1. CDR3 length equals 16 residues. CDR1 and CDR2 (germline): MRHNA, SNTAGT. V lost 4 bases and J lost 3; bases outside the gene matches: 10. The CDR3 DNA reads as TGTGCCAGCAGTGCTAAGGCCGGGACAGGGAGCTACGAGCAGTACTTC. This translates into CASSAKAGTGSYEQYF.

This clone was seen ten or more times. The J gene is TRBJ1-2, the V gene TRBV5-1; TRBD1 agrees at 7 bases. CDR1 SGHRS and CDR2 YFSETQ come from the germline V gene. V trimming: 2 bases; J trimming: 8 bases; junction bases outside the gene matches: 6. The CDR3 contains 13 residues. Written as DNA, the CDR3 is TGCGCCAGCAGCTTTGGTAGGGGGCGAGGCTACACCTTC. The encoded protein is CASSFGRGRGYTF.

In DNA form, the CDR3 reads TGTGCCAGCAGTTCCGGGGCCAACGTCCTGACTTTC. It translates to CASSSGANVLTF. V gene TRBV28 combines with J gene TRBJ2-6; D not certain. Trimming shortened V by 4 bases and J by 4 bases, and 2 bases separated the two germline ends. There are 12 residues in the CDR3. Per the germline V gene, CDR1 is MDHEN and CDR2 is SYDVKM.

The chain couples TRBV6-6 to TRBJ1-5, with D tentatively TRBD1 (5 bases). CDR1 is MNHNY and CDR2 is SVGAGI in the germline V gene (reference sequence). The CDR3 totals 13 residues. Trimming stripped 5 bases from V and 0 bases from J, with 5 bases between. CDR3 amino acids: CASSGASNQPQHF. As DNA, the CDR3 is TGTGCCAGCAGTGGGGCTAGCAATCAGCCCCAGCATTTT.

This chain joins TRBV5-1 and TRBJ1-5; 11 positions agree with TRBD1. Unmatched junction bases numbered 9, after V lost 4 bases and J lost 6 bases. The CDR3 is made up of 16 amino acids. Germline V gene data show CDR1 as SGHRS and CDR2 as YFSETQ. The CDR3 DNA is TGCGCCAGCAGCCTCGGACAGGGGGCGGGTAGTCAGCCCCAGCATTTT. This translates into CASSLGQGAGSQPQHF.

V gene TRBV7-6 combines with J gene TRBJ2-5, with TRBD2 matching 12 bases. The germline V gene encodes CDR1 SGHVS and CDR2 FNYEAQ. This CDR3 spans 15 amino acids. Germline trimming cut 1 base from V and 7 bases from J; bases unmatched to any gene: 4. CDR3 DNA sequence: TGTGCCAGCAGCTTAGAGGCTAGCGGGGGGGTGACCCAGTACTTC. Protein: CASSLEASGGVTQYF.

The chain uses TRBV7-2 and TRBJ2-7; D may be TRBD1 (7 bases). This CDR3 spans 15 amino acids. The V end was cut by 1 base, the J end by 2 bases, with 12 bases between. CDR1 is SGHTA and CDR2 is FQGNSA in the germline V gene. CDR3 coding DNA: TGTGCCAGCAGCTTAGGACAGGGAGGCACCTACGAGCAGTACTTC. Translating gives CASSLGQGGTYEQYF.

The J gene is TRBJ1-1, the V gene TRBV19; unclear D gene. V was trimmed by 6 bases and J by 1 base, leaving 12 bases between them. The CDR3 is 14 residues long. Per germline, CDR1 LNHDA and CDR2 SQIVND (reference sequence). The CDR3 DNA is TGTGCCAGTAGAAAGACGACGGGGAACACTGAAGCTTTCTTT. The encoded protein is CASRKTTGNTEAFF.